The next 14 T cell receptor beta chains were all read from a single sample in a study of low-dose radiotherapy and immunotherapy resistance in tumors. TRAV and TRBV primers primed cDNA for both TCRalpha and TCRbeta. TCRs underwent approximately 20 PCR cycles of amplification with a constant-region primer and V-primer adapter. TCRdb analysed the reads with MiXCR anew, one entry per CDR3 protein. The repertoire has 85,000 to 95,000 distinct CDR3 sequences, 9% to 9.5% of them found once; the top ten carry 1%. The time point is: before trial treatment. The input for sequencing was PBMCs, taken before treatment. The receptors come from a male donor with prostate cancer.

This clonotype was seen repeatedly, ten times or more. This sequence joins TRBV12-3 or TRBV12-4 and TRBJ1-1; no reliable D call. V was trimmed by 2 bases and J by 1 base, leaving 8 bases between them. The length of the CDR3 is 14 residues. CDR3 DNA sequence: TGTGCCAGCAGTTTATCGGGCGGGAACACTGAAGCTTTCTTT. Translating it yields CASSLSGGNTEAFF.

This clonotype has a count of ten or more. V and J are TRBV20-1 and TRBJ1-3; no clear D. This CDR3 has 13 amino acids. Germline loops: CDR1 DFQATT, CDR2 SNEGSKA (reference sequence). V dropped 8 bases and J dropped 4 bases, with 15 bases sitting between them. The CDR3, as DNA: TGCAGTTCCTTAGATAATCGGGGAAACACCATATATTTT. It translates to CSSLDNRGNTIYF.

The table lists this clonotype with many counts. CDR3 region: CASIDQSAARAQYF. CDR3 nucleotides: TGTGCCAGCATCGACCAAAGCGCGGCCAGGGCCCAGTACTTC. The chain employs TRBV2 and TRBJ2-5; tentatively, D is TRBD1 (5 bases). Germline CDR1 SNHLY, CDR2 FYNNEI. This CDR3 is built from 14 residues. With 7 bases removed from V and 9 bases from J, the gap between germline ends came to 21 bases. The entire variable domain, with the rest obtained from reference TRBV2 and TRBJ2-5, is as follows: EPEVTQTPSHQVTQMGQEVILRCVPISNHLYFYWYRQILGQKVEFLVSFYNNEISEKSEIFDDQFSVERPDGSNFTLKIRSTKLEDSAMYFCASIDQSAARAQYFGPGTRLLVL.

This clonotype was picked up a small number of times. V gene TRBV12-3 or TRBV12-4 combines with J gene TRBJ2-6, with D unclear. The CDR3 is 14 amino acids. V lost 5 bases and J 0 bases, leaving 5 bases between the germline ends. The CDR3 region has the DNA TGTGCCAGCAGTCCCCGCTCTGGGGCCAACGTCCTGACTTTC. This encodes CASSPRSGANVLTF.

Many counts were recorded for this clonotype. The rearrangement links TRBV20-1 to TRBJ2-3; 11 bases are a match to TRBD2. Per the germline V gene, CDR1 is DFQATT and CDR2 is SNEGSKA (reference sequence). Trimming at V came to 8 bases and at J to 1 base, leaving 11 bases not matched to a gene. There are 16 residues in the CDR3. The CDR3 reads CSPTSGSVRGTDTQYF. The DNA of the CDR3 is TGCAGTCCAACTAGCGGGAGTGTGAGGGGCACAGATACGCAGTATTTT.

This clonotype was found many times. The rearrangement joins TRBV20-1 to TRBJ2-7, with D perhaps matching TRBD2 (6 bases). The CDR3 loop spans 15 amino acids. Trimming removed 4 bases at V and 2 bases at J, with 18 bases between. Looked up from germline, CDR1 is DFQATT and CDR2 is SNEGSKA (reference sequence). For the CDR3, the DNA is TGCAGTGCTACCGTTGTCGGTAGCGGCCCCTACGAGCAGTACTTC. Its protein is CSATVVGSGPYEQYF.

In the case of this clonotype: It is likely a read error: a sequence one base away is far more abundant. The V and J genes are TRBV12-3 or TRBV12-4 and TRBJ2-5; TRBD1 might be the D (7 bases). V shed 5 bases and J shed 11 bases, with 24 bases lying between them. The length of the CDR3 is 15 residues. The CDR3 sequence: CASSETRGPLDEQYF. The CDR3 coding sequence is TGTGCCAGCAGTGAGACTAGGGGGCCTTTGGATGAGCAGTACTTC.

This clonotype appeared many times. This chain uses TRBV12-3 or TRBV12-4 with TRBJ1-1, with no clear D. Trimming stripped 6 bases from V and 1 base from J, with 9 bases between. The CDR3 spans 13 residues. This CDR3 is CASSSQGNTEAFF. The CDR3 nucleotides read TGTGCCAGCAGCTCGCAAGGGAACACTGAAGCTTTCTTT.

A note on this clonotype: Sequence at one end of the junction differs from germline and may be a read error. The V call is TRBV5-3, the J call TRBJ2-7; D might be TRBD2 (7 bases). TRBV5-3 is treated as an ORF (open reading frame) with a function not yet certain. This CDR3 has 14 residues. The CDR3 sequence is CASSLGGRSSEQYF. The CDR3 nucleotides read TGTGCCAGCAGCTTGGGGGGGCGGAGCTCCGAGCAGTACTTC.

This clonotype showed up many times. The V gene is TRBV18, the J gene TRBJ2-6; 8 positions match TRBD2. This CDR3 is 19 amino acids long. The germline gives CDR1 KGHSH, CDR2 LQKENI. V lost 1 base to trimming and J lost 0 bases; unmatched junction nucleotides: 8. The CDR3 sequence is CASSPLSTSEISGANVLTF. The CDR3 DNA reads TGTGCCAGCTCACCACTTTCGACTAGCGAGATCTCTGGGGCCAACGTCCTGACTTTC.

This clonotype was seen repeatedly, ten times or more. The CDR3 loop reads CAWSETGGNNEQFF. The DNA of the CDR3 is TGTGCCTGGAGTGAAACAGGGGGAAACAATGAGCAGTTCTTC. The chain links TRBV30 to TRBJ2-1; 8 nucleotides match TRBD1. CDR1 is GTSNPN, CDR2 SVGIG, per germline (reference sequence). The V and J ends lost 1 base and 5 bases, in that order; junction bases with no gene match: 4. The CDR3 is made up of 14 amino acids.

This clonotype was detected ten times or more. This rearrangement joins TRBV19 to TRBJ2-2; D might be TRBD1 or TRBD2, each matching 5 bases. The V gene's germline CDR1 is LNHDA and CDR2 SQIVND (reference sequence). CDR3 size: 16 residues. V dropped 1 base and J dropped 0 bases, with 9 bases sitting between them. CDR3 nucleotide sequence: TGTGCCAGTAGTATAGTTCGGGGCCCGAACACCGGGGAGCTGTTTTTT. This codes for CASSIVRGPNTGELFF.

This clonotype was picked up many times. This chain joins TRBV11-2 and TRBJ1-2, with TRBD1 identical over 7 bases. Losses at the gene ends were 3 bases for V and 8 bases for J; bases not matched to a gene: 15. Germline V lookup: CDR1 SGHAT, CDR2 FQNNGV. The CDR3 sequence is 16 residues long. CDR3 residues: CASSFPRTGSLLGYTF. CDR3 nucleotides: TGTGCCAGCAGCTTCCCGCGGACAGGTTCATTGCTCGGCTACACCTTC.

This clonotype was observed many times. This chain links TRBV7-2 with TRBJ2-5, with 9 bases identical to TRBD1. CDR1 SGHTA and CDR2 FQGNSA come from the germline V gene. This CDR3 is 15 amino acids long. V lost 3 bases, J lost 2 bases, and 4 bases stayed unmatched. The CDR3 reads CASSFGDRAQETQYF. The CDR3, as DNA: TGTGCCAGCAGCTTTGGGGACAGGGCTCAAGAGACCCAGTACTTC.